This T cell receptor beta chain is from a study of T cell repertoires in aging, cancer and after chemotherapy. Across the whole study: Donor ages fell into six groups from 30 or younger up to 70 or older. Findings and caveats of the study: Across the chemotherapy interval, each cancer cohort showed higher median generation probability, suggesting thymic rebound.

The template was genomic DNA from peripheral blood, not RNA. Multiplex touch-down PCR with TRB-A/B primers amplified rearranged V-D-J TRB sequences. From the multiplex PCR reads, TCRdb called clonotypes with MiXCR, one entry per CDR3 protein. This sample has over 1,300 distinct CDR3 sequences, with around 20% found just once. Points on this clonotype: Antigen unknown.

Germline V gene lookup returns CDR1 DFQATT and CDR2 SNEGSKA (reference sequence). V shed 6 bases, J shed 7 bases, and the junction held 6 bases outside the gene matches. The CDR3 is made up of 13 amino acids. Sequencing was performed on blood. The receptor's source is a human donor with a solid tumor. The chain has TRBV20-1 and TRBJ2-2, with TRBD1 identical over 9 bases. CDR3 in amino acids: CSAPQGAVGELFF. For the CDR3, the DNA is TGCAGTGCCCCACAGGGGGCGGTCGGGGAGCTGTTTTTT.